This record looks at one TCR beta chain sequence and its context. Its antigen is unknown. These data originate in a study of cytomegalovirus exposure and HLA in healthy donors. Study-level points and caveats: A previous analysis found most TCR beta V segments productive roughly 87% or roughly 30% of the time.

60 Vbeta and 13 Jbeta primers were used in PCR. Method: immunoSEQ multiplex PCR; TCRdb's copy keeps in-frame clones and lacks some. There are 200,000 or so clones in the sample; 82% occur only once, and 6.5% lies in the top ten. Germline V gene data show CDR1 as SGHRS and CDR2 as YFSETQ. The CDR3 totals 16 residues. After removal of 3 bases from V and 0 bases from J, the junction contained 5 bases not matched to a gene. The receptor comes from a woman between 45 and 65 years old in good health and CMV-seropositive. Material for sequencing was PBMCs. This sequence joins TRBV5-1 and TRBJ1-2; 10 bases are a match to TRBD1. DNA for the CDR3: TGCGCCAGCAGCTCGGGACAGGGGATGGCTAACTATGGCTACACCTTC. Translated, it gives CASSSGQGMANYGYTF.